The T cell receptor (beta chain) under discussion was sequenced for a study of blood T cell repertoires in COVID-19. Study-level background: The samples span acute and convalescent COVID-19 from the United States, Italy and Spain. PBMCs, B-cell-depleted T cells, or T cells provided the cDNA or gDNA that made up the material.

Authors' analysis steps: By means of reference gene primer amplification, nucleated cell counts were estimated. This table comes from immunoSEQ multiplex PCR, and its TCRdb copy is limited to in-frame clones, with some not included. That table furnishes V, J and clone size, whereas the DNA furnished D and trimming. The repertoire holds 200,000 to 300,000 clones, with around four fifths as singletons. There are 15 residues in the CDR3. Trimming pared 2 bases from V and 2 bases from J, leaving 10 bases between. CDR1 is MDHEN and CDR2 is SYDVKM in the germline V gene. The chain couples TRBV28 to TRBJ2-1, with D possibly TRBD2 on 6 matching bases. Sequencing was done on a sample of peripheral blood. This clonotype was obtained from a man in his sixties with acute or convalescent COVID-19. CDR3 sequence reads: CASSLRGSPYNEQFF. DNA for the CDR3: TGTGCCAGCAGTTTACGGGGGAGCCCCTACAATGAGCAGTTCTTC. The full variable domain, completed using reference TRBV28 and TRBJ2-1, is DVKVTQSSRYLVKRTGEKVFLECVQDMDHENMFWYRQDPGLGLRLIYFSYDVKMKEKGDIPEGYSVSREKKERFSLILESASTNQTSMYLCASSLRGSPYNEQFFGPGTRLTVL.